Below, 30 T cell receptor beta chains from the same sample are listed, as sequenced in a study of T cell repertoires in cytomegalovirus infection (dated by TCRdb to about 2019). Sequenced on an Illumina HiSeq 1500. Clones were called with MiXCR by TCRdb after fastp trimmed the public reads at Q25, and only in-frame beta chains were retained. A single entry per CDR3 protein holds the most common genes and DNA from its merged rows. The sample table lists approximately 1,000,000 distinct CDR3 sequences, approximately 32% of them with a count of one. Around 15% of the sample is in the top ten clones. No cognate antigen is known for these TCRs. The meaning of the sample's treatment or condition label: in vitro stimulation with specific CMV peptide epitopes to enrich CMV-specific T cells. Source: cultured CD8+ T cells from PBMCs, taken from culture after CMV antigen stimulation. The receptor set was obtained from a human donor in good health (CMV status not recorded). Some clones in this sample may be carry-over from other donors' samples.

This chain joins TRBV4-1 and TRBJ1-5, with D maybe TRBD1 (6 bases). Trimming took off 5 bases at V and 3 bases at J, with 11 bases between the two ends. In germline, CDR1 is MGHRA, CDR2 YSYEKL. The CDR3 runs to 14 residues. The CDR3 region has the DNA TGCGCCAGCAGCTCGGGACACATCAATCAGCCCCAGCATTTT. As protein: CASSSGHINQPQHF.

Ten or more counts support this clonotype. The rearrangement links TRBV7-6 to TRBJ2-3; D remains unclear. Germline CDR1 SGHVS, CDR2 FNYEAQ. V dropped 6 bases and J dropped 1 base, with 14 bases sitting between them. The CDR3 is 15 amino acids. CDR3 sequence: CASRSGSYRTDTQYF. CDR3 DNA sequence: TGTGCCAGCAGGTCGGGCAGTTACCGCACAGATACGCAGTATTTT. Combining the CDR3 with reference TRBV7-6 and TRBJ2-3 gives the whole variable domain GAGVSQSPRYKVTKRGQDVALRCDPISGHVSLYWYRQALGQGPEFLTYFNYEAQQDKSGLPNDRFSAERPEGSISTLTIQRTEQRDSAMYRCASRSGSYRTDTQYFGPGTRLTVL.

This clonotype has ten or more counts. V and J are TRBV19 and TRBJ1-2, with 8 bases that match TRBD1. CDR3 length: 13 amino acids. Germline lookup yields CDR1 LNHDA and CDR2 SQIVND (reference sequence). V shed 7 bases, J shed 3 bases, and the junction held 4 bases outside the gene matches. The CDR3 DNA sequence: TGTGCCAGTACCGGACAGGGTGACTATGGCTACACCTTC. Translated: CASTGQGDYGYTF.

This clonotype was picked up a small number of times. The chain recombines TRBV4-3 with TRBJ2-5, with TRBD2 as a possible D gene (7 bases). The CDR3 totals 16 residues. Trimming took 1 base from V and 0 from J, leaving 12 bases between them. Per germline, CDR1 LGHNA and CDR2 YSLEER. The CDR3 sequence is CASSQVRGDNQETQYF. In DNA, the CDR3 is TGCGCCAGCAGCCAAGTTCGGGGGGACAACCAAGAGACCCAGTACTTC.

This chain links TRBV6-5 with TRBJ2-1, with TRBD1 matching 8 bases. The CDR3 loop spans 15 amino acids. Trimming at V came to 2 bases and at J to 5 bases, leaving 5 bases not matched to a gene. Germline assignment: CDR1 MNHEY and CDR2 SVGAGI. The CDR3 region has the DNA TGTGCCAGCAGTTACCTAGGACAGGGAAACAATGAGCAGTTCTTC. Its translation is CASSYLGQGNNEQFF.

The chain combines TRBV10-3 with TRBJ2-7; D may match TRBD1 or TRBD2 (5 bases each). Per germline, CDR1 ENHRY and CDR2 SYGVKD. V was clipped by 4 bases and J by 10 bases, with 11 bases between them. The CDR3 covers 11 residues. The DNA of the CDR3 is TGTGCCATCAGTGGAGGGGTGGAACAGTACTTC. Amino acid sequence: CAISGGVEQYF.

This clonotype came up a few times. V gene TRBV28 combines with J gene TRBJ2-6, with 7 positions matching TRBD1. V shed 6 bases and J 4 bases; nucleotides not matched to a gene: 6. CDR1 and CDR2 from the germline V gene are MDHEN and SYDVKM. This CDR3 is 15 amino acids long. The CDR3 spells CASSAGDRGANVLTF. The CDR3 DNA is TGTGCCAGCAGCGCAGGGGACAGAGGGGCCAACGTCCTGACTTTC.

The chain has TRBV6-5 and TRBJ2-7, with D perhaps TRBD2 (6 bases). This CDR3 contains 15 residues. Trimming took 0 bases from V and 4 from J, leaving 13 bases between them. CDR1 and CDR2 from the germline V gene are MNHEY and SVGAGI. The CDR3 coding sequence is TGTGCCAGCAGTTACTCGCGGGGTAGTATGTACGAGCAGTACTTC. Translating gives CASSYSRGSMYEQYF.

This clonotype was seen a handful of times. The CDR3 here is CASIRANTGELFF. The DNA for the CDR3 is TGTGCCAGCATAAGGGCGAACACCGGGGAGCTGTTTTTT. The V call is TRBV6-2 or TRBV6-3, the J call TRBJ2-2; D gene unclear. Trimming took 7 bases from V and 0 from J, leaving 6 bases between them. Germline V gene data show CDR1 as MNHEY and CDR2 as SVGEGT. This CDR3 comprises 13 residues.

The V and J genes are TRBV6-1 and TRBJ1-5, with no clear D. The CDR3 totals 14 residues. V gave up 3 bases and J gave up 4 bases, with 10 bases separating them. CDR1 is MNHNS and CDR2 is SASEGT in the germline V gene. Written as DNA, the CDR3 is TGTGCCAGCAGTGAGAGGGCCTATAATCAGCCCCAGCATTTT. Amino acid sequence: CASSERAYNQPQHF.

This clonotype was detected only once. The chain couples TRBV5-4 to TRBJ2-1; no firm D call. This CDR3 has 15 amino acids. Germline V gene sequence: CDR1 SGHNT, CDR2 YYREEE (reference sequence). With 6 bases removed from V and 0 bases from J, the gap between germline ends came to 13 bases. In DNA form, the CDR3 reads TGTGCCAGCACCCACTGGGGAATCTCCTACAATGAGCAGTTCTTC. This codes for CASTHWGISYNEQFF.

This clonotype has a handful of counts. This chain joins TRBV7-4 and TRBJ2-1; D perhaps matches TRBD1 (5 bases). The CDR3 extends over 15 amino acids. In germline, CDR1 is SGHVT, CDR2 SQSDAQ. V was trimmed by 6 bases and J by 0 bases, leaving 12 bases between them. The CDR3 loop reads CASRDTGGSYNEQFF. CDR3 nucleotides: TGTGCCAGCAGAGATACAGGTGGCTCCTACAATGAGCAGTTCTTC.

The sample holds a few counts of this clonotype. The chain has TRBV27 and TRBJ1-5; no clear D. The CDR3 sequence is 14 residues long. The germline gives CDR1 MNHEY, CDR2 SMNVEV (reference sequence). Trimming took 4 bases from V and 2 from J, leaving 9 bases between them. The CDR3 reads CASSSGLGNQPQHF. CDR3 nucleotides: TGTGCCAGCAGTTCCGGATTGGGCAATCAGCCCCAGCATTTT.

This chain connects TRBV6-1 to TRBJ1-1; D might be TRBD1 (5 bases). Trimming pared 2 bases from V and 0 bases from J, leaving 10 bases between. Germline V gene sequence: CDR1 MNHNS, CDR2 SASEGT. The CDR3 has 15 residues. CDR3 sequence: CASSESRGLNTEAFF. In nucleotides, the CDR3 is TGTGCCAGCAGTGAAAGTAGGGGTCTGAACACTGAAGCTTTCTTT.

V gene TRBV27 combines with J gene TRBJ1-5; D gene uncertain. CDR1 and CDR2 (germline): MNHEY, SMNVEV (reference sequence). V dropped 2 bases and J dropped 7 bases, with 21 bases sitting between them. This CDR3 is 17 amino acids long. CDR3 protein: CASSLISAVGNSQPQHF. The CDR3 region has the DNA TGTGCCAGCAGTTTAATTTCTGCTGTGGGAAACAGCCAGCCCCAGCATTTT.

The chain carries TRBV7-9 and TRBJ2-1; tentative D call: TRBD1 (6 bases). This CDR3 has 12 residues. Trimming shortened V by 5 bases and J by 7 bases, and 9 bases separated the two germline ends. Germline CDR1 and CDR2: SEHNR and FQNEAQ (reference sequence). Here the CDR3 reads CASSRQENEQFF. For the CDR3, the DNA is TGTGCCAGCAGCCGACAGGAAAATGAGCAGTTCTTC.

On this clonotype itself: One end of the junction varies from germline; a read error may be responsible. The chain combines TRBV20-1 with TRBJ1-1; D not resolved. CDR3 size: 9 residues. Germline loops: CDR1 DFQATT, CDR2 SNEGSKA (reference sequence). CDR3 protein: CSARVRPTF. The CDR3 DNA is TGCAGTGCTAGAGTTAGGCCGACGTTT.

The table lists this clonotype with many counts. CDR3: CAISESTVGGGTEAFF. In DNA form, the CDR3 reads TGTGCCATCAGTGAGTCGACAGTGGGAGGGGGCACTGAAGCTTTCTTT. This chain uses TRBV10-3 with TRBJ1-1, with a tentative D call TRBD1 (6 bases). The CDR3 is made up of 16 amino acids. The V gene's germline CDR1 is ENHRY and CDR2 SYGVKD. The germline V and J ends were trimmed by 0 bases and 4 bases, with 15 bases remaining between them.

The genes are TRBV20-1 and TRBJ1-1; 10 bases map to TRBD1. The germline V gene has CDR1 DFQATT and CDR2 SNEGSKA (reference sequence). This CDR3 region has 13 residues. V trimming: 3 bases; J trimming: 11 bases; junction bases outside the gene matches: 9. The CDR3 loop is CSASGTGEWYAFF. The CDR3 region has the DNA TGCAGTGCTAGTGGGACAGGGGAGTGGTACGCTTTCTTT.

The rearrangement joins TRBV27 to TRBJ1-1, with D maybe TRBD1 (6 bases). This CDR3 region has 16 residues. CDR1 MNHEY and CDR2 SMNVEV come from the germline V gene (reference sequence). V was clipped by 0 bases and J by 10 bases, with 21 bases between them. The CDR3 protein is CASSLSKGRGNMAAFF. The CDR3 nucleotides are TGTGCCAGCAGTTTATCGAAGGGGAGGGGGAATATGGCAGCTTTCTTT.

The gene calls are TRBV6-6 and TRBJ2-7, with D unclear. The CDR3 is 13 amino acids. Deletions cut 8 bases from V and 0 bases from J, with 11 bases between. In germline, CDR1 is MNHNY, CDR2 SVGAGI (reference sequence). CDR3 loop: CASRDFFSYEQYF. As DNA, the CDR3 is TGTGCCAGCCGTGACTTCTTCTCCTACGAGCAGTACTTC.

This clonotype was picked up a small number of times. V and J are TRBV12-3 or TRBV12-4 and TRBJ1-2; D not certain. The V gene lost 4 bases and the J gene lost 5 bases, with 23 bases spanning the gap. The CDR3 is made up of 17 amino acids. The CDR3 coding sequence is TGTGCCAGCAGTTCTCAGTCGGGTCCGGGGAGTAAATATGGCTACACCTTC. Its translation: CASSSQSGPGSKYGYTF.

The CDR3 DNA sequence: TGCAGCGTGGACAGGGAGAGCACTGAAGCTTTCTTT. Protein product: CSVDRESTEAFF. The chain has TRBV29-1 and TRBJ1-1, with 8 bases identical to TRBD1. This CDR3 comprises 12 residues. The junction had 4 bases not matched to a gene; V was cut back by 6 bases and J by 4 bases. Germline-derived CDR1 and CDR2 are SQVTM and ANQGSEA.

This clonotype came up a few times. The CDR3: CASCRGDGNQPQHF. In DNA form, the CDR3 reads TGTGCCAGTTGCAGGGGAGATGGCAATCAGCCCCAGCATTTT. J is TRBJ1-5 and V is TRBV2, with a tentative D call TRBD1 (6 bases). The CDR3 has 14 residues. Between the trimmed V and J ends, which lost 9 bases and 2 bases, there was a span of 14 bases. Germline CDR1 and CDR2: SNHLY and FYNNEI.

The CDR3 spells CASSFNPGTDNTGELFF. Here the CDR3 DNA reads TGTGCCAGCAGCTTTAATCCCGGGACAGACAACACCGGGGAGCTGTTTTTT. This chain joins TRBV7-9 and TRBJ2-2; 7 nucleotides align to TRBD1. CDR1 SEHNR and CDR2 FQNEAQ come from the germline V gene (reference sequence). Unmatched junction bases numbered 9, after V lost 3 bases and J lost 2 bases. The CDR3 runs 17 residues.

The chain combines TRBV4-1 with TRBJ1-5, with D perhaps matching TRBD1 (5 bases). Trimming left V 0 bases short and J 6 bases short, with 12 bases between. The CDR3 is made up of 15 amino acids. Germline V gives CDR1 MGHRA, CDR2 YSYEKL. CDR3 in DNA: TGCGCCAGCAGCCAAGATTGGGGGTCCAGTCAGCCCCAGCATTTT. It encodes CASSQDWGSSQPQHF.

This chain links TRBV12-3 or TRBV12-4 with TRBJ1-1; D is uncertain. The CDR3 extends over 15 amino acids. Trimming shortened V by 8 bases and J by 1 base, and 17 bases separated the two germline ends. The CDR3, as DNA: TGTGCCAGCGGATCGTCGGGCAGCGGGAACACTGAAGCTTTCTTT. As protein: CASGSSGSGNTEAFF.

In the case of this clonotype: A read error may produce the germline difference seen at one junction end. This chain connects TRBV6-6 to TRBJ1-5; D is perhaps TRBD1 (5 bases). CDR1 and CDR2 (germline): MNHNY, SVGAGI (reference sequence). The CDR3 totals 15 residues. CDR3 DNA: TGTGCCAGTAGTTACGTGTCGGCAGGGAATCAGCCCCAGCATTTT. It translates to CASSYVSAGNQPQHF.

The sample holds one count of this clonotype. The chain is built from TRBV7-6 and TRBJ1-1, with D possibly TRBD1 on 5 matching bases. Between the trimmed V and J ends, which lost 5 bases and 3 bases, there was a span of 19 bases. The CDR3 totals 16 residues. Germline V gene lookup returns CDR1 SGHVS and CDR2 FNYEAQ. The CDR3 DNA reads TGTGCCAGCAGCCACCCCTGGGGGGATGTTGACACTGAAGCTTTCTTT. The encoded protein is CASSHPWGDVDTEAFF. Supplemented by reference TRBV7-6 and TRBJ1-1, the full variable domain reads GAGVSQSPRYKVTKRGQDVALRCDPISGHVSLYWYRQALGQGPEFLTYFNYEAQQDKSGLPNDRFSAERPEGSISTLTIQRTEQRDSAMYRCASSHPWGDVDTEAFFGQGTRLTVV.

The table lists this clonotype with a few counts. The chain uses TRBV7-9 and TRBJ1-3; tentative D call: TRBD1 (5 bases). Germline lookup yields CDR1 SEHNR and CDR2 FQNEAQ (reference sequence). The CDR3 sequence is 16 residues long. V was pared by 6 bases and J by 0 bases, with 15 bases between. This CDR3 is CASSPRGGVSGNTIYF. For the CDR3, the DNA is TGTGCCAGCAGTCCCCGGGGCGGGGTCTCTGGAAACACCATATATTTT.